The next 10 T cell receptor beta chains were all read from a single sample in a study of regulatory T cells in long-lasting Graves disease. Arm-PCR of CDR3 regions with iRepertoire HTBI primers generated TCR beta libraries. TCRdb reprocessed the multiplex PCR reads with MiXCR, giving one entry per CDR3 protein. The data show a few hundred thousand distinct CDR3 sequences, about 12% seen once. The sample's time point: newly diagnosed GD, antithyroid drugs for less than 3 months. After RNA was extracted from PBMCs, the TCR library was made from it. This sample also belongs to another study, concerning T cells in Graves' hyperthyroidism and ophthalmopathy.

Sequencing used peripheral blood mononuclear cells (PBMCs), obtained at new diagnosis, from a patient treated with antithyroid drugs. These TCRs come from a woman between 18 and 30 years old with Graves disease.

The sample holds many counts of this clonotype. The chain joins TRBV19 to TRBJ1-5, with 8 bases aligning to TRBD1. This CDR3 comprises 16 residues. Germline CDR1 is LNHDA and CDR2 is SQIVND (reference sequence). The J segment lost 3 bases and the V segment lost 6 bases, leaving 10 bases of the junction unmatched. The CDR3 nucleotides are TGTGCCAGTAGCCGGACAGGGATCGGTGACAATCAGCCCCAGCATTTT. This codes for CASSRTGIGDNQPQHF.

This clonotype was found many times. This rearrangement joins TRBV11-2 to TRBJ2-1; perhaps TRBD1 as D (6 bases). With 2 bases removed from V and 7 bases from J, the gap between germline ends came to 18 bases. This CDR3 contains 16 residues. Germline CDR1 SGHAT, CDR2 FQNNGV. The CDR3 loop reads CASSLTLGHRWNEQFF. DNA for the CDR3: TGTGCCAGCAGCTTAACTTTGGGACATCGGTGGAATGAGCAGTTCTTC.

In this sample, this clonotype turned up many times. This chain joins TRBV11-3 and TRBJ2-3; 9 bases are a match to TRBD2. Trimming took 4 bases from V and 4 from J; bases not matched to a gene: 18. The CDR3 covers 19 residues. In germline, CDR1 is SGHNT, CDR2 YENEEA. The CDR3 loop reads CASSWTGLAGGDGADTQYF. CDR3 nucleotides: TGTGCCAGCAGCTGGACGGGACTGGCGGGGGGGGACGGCGCAGATACGCAGTATTTT.

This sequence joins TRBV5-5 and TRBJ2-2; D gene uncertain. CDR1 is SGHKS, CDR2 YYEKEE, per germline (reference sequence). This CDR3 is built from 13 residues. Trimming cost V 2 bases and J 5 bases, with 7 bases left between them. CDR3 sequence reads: CASSFTGTGELFF. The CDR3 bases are TGTGCCAGCAGCTTCACCGGGACCGGGGAGCTGTTTTTT.

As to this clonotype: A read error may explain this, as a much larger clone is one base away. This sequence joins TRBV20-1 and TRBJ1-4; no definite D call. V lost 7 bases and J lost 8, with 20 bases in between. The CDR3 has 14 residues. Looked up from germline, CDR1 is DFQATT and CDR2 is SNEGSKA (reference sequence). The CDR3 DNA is TGCAGTGGCCGCCTTTTTGATCAAAGAGAAAAACTGTTTTTT. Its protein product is CSGRLFDQREKLFF.

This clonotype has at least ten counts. The CDR3 nucleotides are TGTGCCAGTACTAGCGGGGTCTCTAGCACAGATACGCAGTATTTT. It yields the protein CASTSGVSSTDTQYF. The genes are TRBV5-6 and TRBJ2-3; TRBD2 matches at 10 bases. Unmatched junction bases numbered 6, after V lost 8 bases and J lost 0 bases. Germline V gene sequence: CDR1 SGHDT, CDR2 YYEEEE. CDR3 length: 15 amino acids. Variable domain in full (rest from reference TRBV5-6 and TRBJ2-3): DAGVTQSPTHLIKTRGQQVTLRCSPKSGHDTVSWYQQALGQGPQFIFQYYEEEERQRGNFPDRFSGHQFPNYSSELNVNALLLGDSALYLCASTSGVSSTDTQYFGPGTRLTVL.

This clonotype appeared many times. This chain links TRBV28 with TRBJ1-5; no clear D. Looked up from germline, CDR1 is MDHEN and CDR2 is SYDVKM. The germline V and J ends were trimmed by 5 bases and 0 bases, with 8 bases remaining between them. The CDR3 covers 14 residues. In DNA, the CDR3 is TGTGCCAGCAGTCCGATAGATAGCAATCAGCCCCAGCATTTT. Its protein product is CASSPIDSNQPQHF.

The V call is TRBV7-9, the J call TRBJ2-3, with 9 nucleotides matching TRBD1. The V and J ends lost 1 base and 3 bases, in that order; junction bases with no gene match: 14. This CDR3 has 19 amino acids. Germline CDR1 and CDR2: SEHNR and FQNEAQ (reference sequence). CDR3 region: CASSLGLSPGTGRTDTQYF. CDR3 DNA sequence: TGTGCCAGCAGCTTAGGATTGTCCCCCGGGACAGGGAGGACAGATACGCAGTATTTT.

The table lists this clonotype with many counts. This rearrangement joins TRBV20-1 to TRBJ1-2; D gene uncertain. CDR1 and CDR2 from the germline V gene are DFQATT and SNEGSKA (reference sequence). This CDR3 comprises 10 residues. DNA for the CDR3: TGCACCGGGTCATATTTAGGCTACACCTTC. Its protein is CTGSYLGYTF.

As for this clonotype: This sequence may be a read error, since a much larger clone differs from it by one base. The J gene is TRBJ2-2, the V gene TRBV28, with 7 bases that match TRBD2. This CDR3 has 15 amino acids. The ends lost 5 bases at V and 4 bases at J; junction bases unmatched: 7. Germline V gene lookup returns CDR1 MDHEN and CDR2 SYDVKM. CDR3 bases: TGTGCCAGCAGTCTAGCGGAAGCGGTCACCGGGGAGCTGTTTTTT. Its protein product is CASSLAEAVTGELFF. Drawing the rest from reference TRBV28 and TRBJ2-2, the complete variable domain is DVKVTQSSRYLVKRTGEKVFLECVQDMDHENMFWYRQDPGLGLRLIYFSYDVKMKEKGDIPEGYSVSREKKERFSLILESASTNQTSMYLCASSLAEAVTGELFFGEGSRLTVL.